Presented here are 20 T cell receptor beta chains from one specimen sequenced in a study of shared T cell receptors in the human thymus. Here immunoSEQ multiplex PCR was the method, and the copy in TCRdb shows in-frame clones only, minus some. The sample has 500,000 to 750,000 clones, 70% to 90% seen once. The same sample was also used in a study of human thymus T cells.

Source material: thymocytes. The receptor source for this set is a boy in the first two years of life with a congenital heart defect.

The chain links TRBV27 to TRBJ2-2, with TRBD2 matching over 7 bases. The V segment lost 5 bases and the J segment 3 bases; nucleotides outside the gene matches: 9. This CDR3 is 16 amino acids long. Looked up from germline, CDR1 is MNHEY and CDR2 is SMNVEV (reference sequence). Here the CDR3 DNA reads TGTGCCAGCAGTCCGACTAGCACCGGGGACACCGGGGAGCTGTTTTTT. Translating it yields CASSPTSTGDTGELFF.

The J gene is TRBJ1-2, the V gene TRBV27; tentatively, D is TRBD1 (6 bases). This CDR3 has 17 residues. V lost 10 bases and J lost 0, with 24 bases in between. Germline values: CDR1 MNHEY, CDR2 SMNVEV (reference sequence). CDR3: CATLDPLGASANYGYTF. In DNA form, the CDR3 reads TGTGCCACCCTGGATCCCTTGGGGGCCTCAGCTAACTATGGCTACACCTTC.

The chain couples TRBV10-3 to TRBJ1-2, with TRBD1 matching 10 bases. Losses at the gene ends were 4 bases for V and 8 bases for J; bases not matched to a gene: 7. The CDR3 is 14 amino acids. Germline values: CDR1 ENHRY, CDR2 SYGVKD. This CDR3 is CAISGGDRGRGYTF. The CDR3 nucleotides are TGTGCCATCAGTGGTGGGGACAGGGGACGAGGCTACACCTTC.

The V call is TRBV4-3, the J call TRBJ2-5, with TRBD2 matching 7 bases. Per the germline V gene, CDR1 is LGHNA and CDR2 is YSLEER. The CDR3 sequence is 15 residues long. The V and J ends lost 4 bases and 5 bases, in that order; junction bases with no gene match: 10. Here the CDR3 reads CASSLGGGVGETQYF. The CDR3 coding sequence is TGCGCCAGCAGCCTGGGGGGGGGAGTTGGGGAGACCCAGTACTTC.

The rearrangement links TRBV4-3 to TRBJ2-1; 13 nucleotides align to TRBD2. With 0 bases clipped from V and 4 bases from J, the junction kept 9 bases outside the gene matches. The germline V gene encodes CDR1 LGHNA and CDR2 YSLEER. The length of the CDR3 is 19 residues. CDR3 DNA sequence: TGCGCCAGCAGCCAAGATTGGGTGACTAGCGGGAGGAGATACAATGAGCAGTTCTTC. This sequence encodes CASSQDWVTSGRRYNEQFF.

This chain links TRBV30 with TRBJ1-4; 10 bases match TRBD1. The CDR3 spans 14 residues. CDR1 and CDR2 from the germline V gene are GTSNPN and SVGIG (reference sequence). V was pared by 5 bases and J by 6 bases, with 6 bases of the junction left unmatched. CDR3 protein: CAWATGTGDEKLFF. The CDR3 DNA reads as TGTGCCTGGGCTACCGGGACAGGGGATGAAAAACTGTTTTTT.

This chain joins TRBV23-1 and TRBJ1-1, with D possibly TRBD1 on 5 matching bases. TRBV23-1 is known as an ORF, though its function is uncertain. CDR3 length: 16 amino acids. V was clipped by 5 bases and J by 10 bases, with 26 bases between them. In nucleotides, the CDR3 is TGCGCCAGCAGTACCCCGGGGAGCAGACTACTGGGGGGAGCTTTCTTT. Its translation: CASSTPGSRLLGGAFF.

The chain recombines TRBV18 with TRBJ1-6, with D maybe TRBD1 (5 bases). Germline V CDR1 and CDR2: KGHSH, LQKENI. The CDR3 length is 14 residues. Trimming stripped 2 bases from V and 6 bases from J, with 8 bases between. In DNA, the CDR3 is TGTGCCAGCTCACCAGACGGGGGTAATTCACCCCTCCACTTT. It encodes CASSPDGGNSPLHF.

The rearrangement uses TRBV21-1 and TRBJ1-2; TRBD1 was called by the table and not checked on the DNA. TRBV21-1 constitutes a pseudogene. This CDR3 spans 12 amino acids. The CDR3 nucleotides read TGTGCCAGCAGATTTCAGGGAATAGGCTACACCTTC. It is translated as CASRFQGIGYTF.

This clone appeared a single time. This chain joins TRBV4-3 and TRBJ1-2; 8 nucleotides line up with TRBD1. Germline V gene sequence: CDR1 LGHNA, CDR2 YSLEER. V lost 5 bases to trimming and J lost 4 bases; unmatched junction nucleotides: 9. The CDR3 is 15 residues long. The chain's CDR3 is CASSAIQGGLYGYTF. The CDR3 nucleotides read TGCGCCAGCAGCGCAATACAGGGGGGTCTCTATGGCTACACCTTC.

This clone was seen more than once but under ten times. The gene calls are TRBV15 and TRBJ2-5; TRBD1 aligns across 8 bases. V was clipped by 3 bases and J by 3 bases; unmatched bases: 3. Germline V CDR1 and CDR2: LNHNV, YYDKDF (reference sequence). This CDR3 region has 14 residues. CDR3 loop: CATSRGQAKETQYF. The CDR3 region has the DNA TGTGCCACCAGCAGGGGACAGGCGAAAGAGACCCAGTACTTC.

The chain uses TRBV10-1 and TRBJ1-5, with 8 bases fitting TRBD1. The germline gives CDR1 WNHNN, CDR2 SYGVQD (reference sequence). The CDR3 is 16 residues long. Trimming took 6 bases from V and 6 from J; bases not matched to a gene: 13. The CDR3 bases are TGCGCCAGCAGCCCCGGACAGGGAGGAGACGGTCAGCCCCAGCATTTT. This translates into CASSPGQGGDGQPQHF.

The V call is TRBV7-3, the J call TRBJ2-1; the match to TRBD1 covers 8 bases. Trimming at V came to 1 base and at J to 2 bases, leaving 1 base not matched to a gene. Germline V gene data show CDR1 as SGHTA and CDR2 as FQGTGA. CDR3 length: 15 amino acids. DNA of the CDR3: TGTGCCAGCAGCTTAAAACAGGGGGCCTACAATGAGCAGTTCTTC. Amino acid sequence: CASSLKQGAYNEQFF.

The chain combines TRBV28 with TRBJ2-1, with D possibly TRBD2 on 6 matching bases. Germline CDR1 reads MDHEN; CDR2 reads SYDVKM. Trimming cost V 6 bases and J 7 bases, with 10 bases left between them. This CDR3 has 12 residues. Here the CDR3 reads CASRGLGNEQFF. DNA for the CDR3: TGTGCCAGCAGGGGACTGGGGAATGAGCAGTTCTTC.

V and J are TRBV4-2 and TRBJ1-2; 9 bases are a match to TRBD1. The germline V gene has CDR1 LGHNA and CDR2 YNFKEQ. The length of the CDR3 is 17 residues. Trimming at V came to 3 bases and at J to 4 bases, leaving 12 bases not matched to a gene. In DNA, the CDR3 is TGTGCCAGCAGCCAGGGGAAAAACAGGGGGCGACCCTATGGCTACACCTTC. The encoded protein is CASSQGKNRGRPYGYTF.

The chain uses TRBV18 and TRBJ2-2; a weak D match, TRBD2 (5 bases). The CDR3 is made up of 16 amino acids. Germline loops: CDR1 KGHSH, CDR2 LQKENI. Trimming took off 1 base at V and 1 base at J, with 10 bases between the two ends. This chain's CDR3 is CASSPQPSRNTGELFF. Here the CDR3 DNA reads TGTGCCAGCTCACCACAACCTAGCAGGAACACCGGGGAGCTGTTTTTT.

CDR3 sequence: CASSQERRGSDIQYF. The CDR3, as DNA: TGTGCCAGCAGCCAAGAAAGAAGGGGTAGTGACATTCAGTACTTC. The J gene is TRBJ2-4, the V gene TRBV4-2; D may be TRBD1 (5 bases). CDR3 length equals 15 residues. CDR1 is LGHNA and CDR2 is YNFKEQ in the germline V gene. Trimming stripped 0 bases from V and 8 bases from J, with 14 bases between.

The rearrangement joins TRBV15 to TRBJ1-6, with a weak D call TRBD1 (5 bases). This CDR3 has 16 residues. Germline V gives CDR1 LNHNV, CDR2 YYDKDF (reference sequence). V was shortened by 0 bases and J by 7 bases, with 13 bases between the two germline ends. CDR3 sequence reads: CATSRDRAGYNSPLHF. CDR3 coding DNA: TGTGCCACCAGCAGAGATAGGGCAGGGTACAATTCACCCCTCCACTTT.

This clone was detected only a few times. The rearrangement joins TRBV29-1 to TRBJ2-1; tentative D call: TRBD2 (6 bases). The CDR3 has 14 amino acids. V was clipped by 6 bases and J by 4 bases, with 16 bases between them. CDR1 and CDR2 (germline): SQVTM, ANQGSEA. CDR3: CSVIGSGSYNEQFF. The CDR3 nucleotides read TGCAGCGTCATTGGTTCCGGGAGTTACAATGAGCAGTTCTTC.

The V and J genes are TRBV4-2 and TRBJ2-7; D might be TRBD2 (6 bases). V gave up 0 bases and J gave up 4 bases, with 16 bases separating them. CDR1 and CDR2 (germline): LGHNA, YNFKEQ. The CDR3 length is 16 residues. For the CDR3, the DNA is TGTGCCAGCAGCCAAGAAAGGGACTGTGCGAAATACGAGCAGTACTTC. It specifies CASSQERDCAKYEQYF.